This T cell receptor (beta chain) was recorded in a study of PD-1 blockade in mismatch repair-deficient tumors. Here immunoSEQ multiplex PCR was the method, and the copy in TCRdb shows in-frame clones only, minus some. This table has approximately 25,000 clones, more than 80% appearing once. The CDR3 has 13 amino acids. CDR1 is MNHNS and CDR2 is SASEGT in the germline V gene. Trimming took 1 base from V and 4 from J, leaving 5 bases between them. This clone has just one count. Three pembrolizumab responders had their TCRs sequenced. The sample was peripheral blood, taken 12 weeks after starting pembrolizumab. The chain has TRBV6-1 and TRBJ2-1; D gene ambiguous. The receptor was isolated from an adult with mismatch repair-deficient cancer. DNA for the CDR3: TGTGCCAGCAGTGAAGACGGGTACAATGAGCAGTTCTTC. Translated, it gives CASSEDGYNEQFF.